This T cell receptor (beta chain) was sequenced in a study of T-cell memory formation after mild COVID-19. Using constant-segment primers, 5'RACE produced TCR alpha and TCR beta cDNA libraries carrying sample barcodes and UMIs. TCRdb re-derived calls from the 5' RACE reads in MiXCR, one entry per CDR3 protein. Here the sample spans roughly 45,000 distinct CDR3 sequences, around 25% being singletons. Study findings and constraints: For contracting clones, CD4+ ones sat mainly in CM and EM, CD8+ in EMRA.

This clonotype was seen ten or more times. The antigen remains undetermined. The sequence derives from a young man who had mild COVID-19 (a few samples of this study predate the infection). Cell type and time point are not known. Sequencing used PBMCs or a T cell subset sorted from them (not recorded which).

As DNA, the CDR3 is TGTGCCAGCAGCACCCAACAGGGCCCTGGGGCCAACGTCCTGACTTTC. Its protein is CASSTQQGPGANVLTF. The J gene is TRBJ2-6, the V gene TRBV7-3; a possible D gene is TRBD1 (6 bases). The V and J ends lost 5 bases and 2 bases respectively, with 13 bases between them. This CDR3 region has 16 residues. In germline, CDR1 is SGHTA, CDR2 FQGTGA.